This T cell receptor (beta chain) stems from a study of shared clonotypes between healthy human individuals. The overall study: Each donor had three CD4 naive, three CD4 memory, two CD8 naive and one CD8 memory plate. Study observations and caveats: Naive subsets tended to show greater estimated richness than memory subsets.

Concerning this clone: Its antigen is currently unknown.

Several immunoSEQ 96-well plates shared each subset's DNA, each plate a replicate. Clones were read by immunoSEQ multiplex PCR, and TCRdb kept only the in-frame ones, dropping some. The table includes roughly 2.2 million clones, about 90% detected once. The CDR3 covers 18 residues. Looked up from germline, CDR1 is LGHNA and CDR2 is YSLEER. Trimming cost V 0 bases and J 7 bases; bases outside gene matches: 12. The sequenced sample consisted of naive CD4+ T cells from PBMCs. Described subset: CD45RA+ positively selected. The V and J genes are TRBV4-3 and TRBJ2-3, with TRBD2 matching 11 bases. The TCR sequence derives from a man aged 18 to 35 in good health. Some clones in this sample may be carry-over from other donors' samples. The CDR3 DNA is TGCGCCAGCAGCCAAGACCAACCCACTAGCGGGAGAGTATATACGCAGTATTTT. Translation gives CASSQDQPTSGRVYTQYF.